The present T cell receptor (beta chain) was sequenced within a study of neurological immune-mediated disorders. General study findings and limits: Healthy controls had more TCR clonal expansion than multiple sclerosis, which showed the least, whereas HTLV-1-associated myelopathy showed the most.

This clonotype was seen ten or more times. Antigen unknown. TCRdb processed the 5' RACE reads anew with MiXCR; each CDR3 protein has one entry. Of some 61,000 distinct CDR3 sequences listed, roughly 3.6% are singletons. The germline V gene encodes CDR1 SGHTS and CDR2 YDEGEE. The CDR3 runs to 17 residues. Losses at the gene ends were 3 bases for V and 1 base for J; bases not matched to a gene: 7. What was sequenced was PBMCs. This chain uses TRBV5-8 with TRBJ2-6; TRBD1 matches at 7 bases. The clonotype originates from a man younger than 40 with multiple sclerosis. In nucleotides, the CDR3 is TGTGCCAGCAGCTGGGGACAGATCCTGTCTGGGGCCAACGTCCTGACTTTC. Translated: CASSWGQILSGANVLTF.